A selection of T cell receptor beta chains follows, all from one sample in a study of cytotoxic CD8 clonotypes in ibrutinib-treated CLL. The assay was immunoSEQ multiplex PCR, and TCRdb's table has in-frame clones only and misses some. The sample lists around 140,000 clones, approximately 80% seen once, with less than 9% in the top ten. The input for sequencing was PBMCs, taken after 36 months of ibrutinib treatment. Source of these receptors: a human donor with chronic lymphocytic leukemia. Each CDR3 is given with its conserved first and last residue. The order of the fields is V gene, J gene, D gene, clone size, CDR3 protein, CDR3 DNA. D genes are given only for firm matches. The size entry is marked missing in some rows and otherwise reads once, few, many or a size class.

V: TRBV18
J: TRBJ2-2
D: NA
size: NA
CDR3: CASSPMDGNTGELFF
DNA: TGTGCCAGCTCACCAATGGACGGAAACACCGGGGAGCTGTTTTTT

V: TRBV9
J: TRBJ2-1
D: TRBD2
size: NA
CDR3: CASSVGSGRWNSNEQFF
DNA: TGTGCCAGCAGCGTAGGTAGCGGGAGATGGAATAGCAATGAGCAGTTCTTC

V: TRBV6-1
J: TRBJ2-7
D: NA
size: NA
CDR3: CASSPPGSQSYEQYF
DNA: TGTGCCAGCAGCCCCCCCGGAAGCCAATCCTACGAGCAGTACTTC

V: TRBV5-1
J: TRBJ2-3
D: NA
size: once
CDR3: CASSPRRTSTDTQYF
DNA: TGCGCCAGCAGCCCGCGTAGAACTAGCACAGATACGCAGTATTTT

V: TRBV4-2
J: TRBJ1-5
D: NA
size: NA
CDR3: CASSQVQRNQPQHF
DNA: TGTGCCAGCAGCCAAGTTCAGCGCAATCAGCCCCAGCATTTT

V: TRBV29-1
J: TRBJ2-5
D: NA
size: NA
CDR3: CSVEVWVAEVQETQYF
DNA: TGCAGCGTTGAAGTGTGGGTAGCGGAAGTCCAAGAGACCCAGTACTTC

V: TRBV25-1
J: TRBJ1-1
D: NA
size: few
CDR3: CASSEWSGKTEAFF
DNA: TGTGCCAGCAGTGAATGGTCAGGCAAGACTGAAGCTTTCTTT

V: TRBV5-4
J: TRBJ1-5
D: NA
size: NA
CDR3: CASSFPQAGQPQHF
DNA: TGTGCCAGCAGCTTCCCCCAGGCGGGTCAGCCCCAGCATTTT

V: TRBV27
J: TRBJ2-7
D: NA
size: NA
CDR3: CASSFLGYEQYF
DNA: TGTGCCAGCAGTTTTCTCGGCTACGAGCAGTACTTC

V: TRBV30
J: TRBJ1-1
D: NA
size: NA
CDR3: CAWKGGLPTMNTEAFF
DNA: TGTGCCTGGAAGGGCGGGTTGCCTACAATGAACACTGAAGCTTTCTTT

V: TRBV28
J: TRBJ2-5
D: NA
size: NA
CDR3: CASSLFRTGLETQYF
DNA: TGTGCCAGCAGTTTATTTAGAACTGGTTTAGAGACCCAGTACTTC

V: TRBV18
J: TRBJ2-7
D: TRBD1
size: few
CDR3: CASSLGQGTYEQYF
DNA: TGTGCCAGCTCGCTCGGACAGGGAACCTACGAGCAGTACTTC

V: TRBV28
J: TRBJ1-5
D: NA
size: many
CDR3: CASRVVSQPQHF
DNA: TGTGCCAGCAGGGTTGTGTCCCAGCCCCAGCATTTT

V: TRBV30
J: TRBJ2-3
D: NA
size: few
CDR3: CAWARPGVLGRNTQYF
DNA: TGTGCCTGGGCCCGACCCGGAGTCTTGGGGCGAAATACGCAGTATTTT

V: TRBV25-1
J: TRBJ2-2
D: NA
size: NA
CDR3: CASRGLGDSGELFF
DNA: TGTGCCAGCAGGGGGTTAGGGGACTCCGGGGAGCTGTTTTTT

V: TRBV7-9
J: TRBJ1-6
D: NA
size: few
CDR3: CASSLAARGPGSPLHF
DNA: TGTGCCAGCAGCTTAGCGGCGCGGGGTCCGGGATCACCCCTCCACTTT

V: TRBV27
J: TRBJ1-3
D: NA
size: once
CDR3: CASSLSRASGNTIYF
DNA: TGTGCCAGCAGTTTATCCCGGGCCTCTGGAAACACCATATATTTT

V: TRBV6-5
J: TRBJ1-4
D: NA
size: once
CDR3: CASSHGGGTNEKLFF
DNA: TGTGCCAGCAGTCACGGTGGGGGAACTAATGAAAAACTGTTTTTT

V: TRBV2
J: TRBJ1-2
D: NA
size: NA
CDR3: CASSESQGLVLGYTF
DNA: TGTGCCAGCAGTGAATCTCAGGGTCTTGTTTTAGGCTACACCTTC

V: TRBV10-2
J: TRBJ1-6
D: NA
size: NA
CDR3: CASRLTGTLSYNSPLHF
DNA: TGCGCCAGCAGATTGACAGGTACACTCTCCTATAATTCACCCCTCCACTTT

V: TRBV6-1
J: TRBJ1-1
D: NA
size: NA
CDR3: CASSRALDTEAFF
DNA: TGTGCCAGCAGTCGAGCACTGGACACTGAAGCTTTCTTT

V: TRBV6-6
J: TRBJ1-6
D: NA
size: NA
CDR3: CASTDAKYSPLHF
DNA: TGTGCCAGCACCGACGCTAAATATTCACCCCTCCACTTT

V: TRBV2
J: TRBJ2-2
D: NA
size: few
CDR3: CASQGVNTGELFF
DNA: TGTGCCAGCCAAGGTGTGAACACCGGGGAGCTGTTTTTT

V: TRBV6-5
J: TRBJ2-2
D: NA
size: NA
CDR3: CASSFKATGELFF
DNA: TGTGCCAGCAGTTTCAAGGCTACCGGGGAGCTGTTTTTT

V: TRBV19
J: TRBJ2-1
D: TRBD1
size: once
CDR3: CASNDRDLDNEQFF
DNA: TGTGCCAGTAATGACAGGGATCTCGACAATGAGCAGTTCTTC

V: TRBV6-6
J: TRBJ1-4
D: NA
size: NA
CDR3: CASSPGGWGEKLFF
DNA: TGTGCCAGCAGCCCCGGCGGATGGGGTGAAAAACTGTTTTTT

V: TRBV4-1
J: TRBJ1-6
D: TRBD1
size: NA
CDR3: CASSHPMGQVSPLHF
DNA: TGCGCCAGCAGCCATCCTATGGGACAGGTTTCACCCCTCCACTTT

V: TRBV11-1
J: TRBJ1-1
D: NA
size: NA
CDR3: CASSSARGQGDTEAFF
DNA: TGTGCCAGCAGCTCCGCCCGGGGGCAAGGGGACACTGAAGCTTTCTTT

V: TRBV5-1
J: TRBJ2-7
D: TRBD2
size: NA
CDR3: CASSLRTSGRAYEQYF
DNA: TGCGCCAGCAGCTTAAGGACTAGCGGGAGGGCCTACGAGCAGTACTTC

V: TRBV28
J: TRBJ1-3
D: NA
size: NA
CDR3: CASSPSGGDRISGNTIYF
DNA: TGTGCCAGCAGCCCCTCCGGGGGAGACAGAATTTCTGGAAACACCATATATTTT

V: TRBV6-5
J: TRBJ1-1
D: NA
size: NA
CDR3: CASSTLGPNTEAFF
DNA: TGTGCCAGCAGTACATTGGGCCCGAACACTGAAGCTTTCTTT

V: TRBV5-1
J: TRBJ2-7
D: NA
size: NA
CDR3: CASSPKGWDSNEQYF
DNA: TGCGCCAGCAGTCCTAAGGGATGGGACTCCAACGAGCAGTACTTC

V: TRBV7-9
J: TRBJ2-7
D: NA
size: once
CDR3: CASSLDSGTMFSYEQYF
DNA: TGTGCCAGCAGCTTAGATTCCGGGACAATGTTTTCCTACGAGCAGTACTTC

V: TRBV5-1
J: TRBJ2-1
D: TRBD2
size: once
CDR3: CASSLGLAGVEQFF
DNA: TGCGCCAGCAGCTTGGGTCTAGCGGGAGTTGAGCAGTTCTTC

V: TRBV7-8
J: TRBJ2-3
D: NA
size: NA
CDR3: CASSLVTPQQTGTQYF
DNA: TGTGCCAGCAGCTTAGTTACCCCCCAGCAGACGGGTACGCAGTATTTT

V: TRBV2
J: TRBJ2-3
D: NA
size: NA
CDR3: CASSEQGSTDTQYF
DNA: TGTGCCAGCAGTGAACAGGGGAGCACAGATACGCAGTATTTT

V: TRBV5-1
J: TRBJ1-1
D: NA
size: NA
CDR3: CASSWMGQGSGNTEAFF
DNA: TGCGCCAGCAGTTGGATGGGGCAGGGTTCTGGGAACACTGAAGCTTTCTTT

V: TRBV18
J: TRBJ1-6
D: NA
size: NA
CDR3: CASSKTPTGKNNSPLHF
DNA: TGTGCCAGCTCAAAAACCCCCACAGGGAAGAATAATTCACCCCTCCACTTT

V: TRBV5-1
J: TRBJ2-3
D: NA
size: once
CDR3: CASSSGQHEGTQYF
DNA: TGCGCCAGCAGCTCCGGACAGCATGAGGGTACGCAGTATTTT

V: TRBV7-9
J: TRBJ1-2
D: TRBD1
size: once
CDR3: CASSSGQGDYGYTF
DNA: TGTGCCAGCAGCTCCGGACAGGGCGACTATGGCTACACCTTC

V: TRBV5-4
J: TRBJ1-5
D: NA
size: NA
CDR3: CASSFDGRNQPQHF
DNA: TGTGCCAGCAGCTTCGATGGGCGCAATCAGCCCCAGCATTTT

V: TRBV5-1
J: TRBJ1-4
D: NA
size: NA
CDR3: CASSLELPDREKLFF
DNA: TGCGCCAGCAGCTTGGAACTTCCAGACCGGGAAAAACTGTTTTTT

V: TRBV6-6
J: TRBJ2-3
D: TRBD2
size: NA
CDR3: CASTDGTSGRTSGQYF
DNA: TGTGCCAGCACCGACGGGACTAGCGGGAGGACTTCGGGGCAGTATTTT

V: TRBV5-1
J: TRBJ1-3
D: NA
size: NA
CDR3: CASSLSPSSGNTIYF
DNA: TGCGCCAGCAGCTTGTCCCCCAGCTCCGGAAACACCATATATTTT

V: TRBV10-3
J: TRBJ2-7
D: TRBD1
size: NA
CDR3: CATLGQGDEQYF
DNA: TGTGCCACTTTAGGACAGGGGGACGAGCAGTACTTC

V: TRBV11-2
J: TRBJ2-7
D: TRBD1
size: NA
CDR3: CASSPDRGGEQYF
DNA: TGTGCCAGCAGCCCAGACAGGGGCGGCGAGCAGTACTTC

V: TRBV7-2
J: TRBJ2-3
D: NA
size: NA
CDR3: CASSSPARGHRPADTQYF
DNA: TGTGCCAGCAGCTCCCCAGCCAGGGGCCACCGTCCAGCAGATACGCAGTATTTT

V: TRBV4-1
J: TRBJ2-5
D: NA
size: NA
CDR3: CASSQGLVGGETQYF
DNA: TGCGCCAGCAGCCAAGGACTAGTTGGGGGGGAGACCCAGTACTTC